The 7 T cell receptor beta chains reported below all come from one sample, sequenced in a study of post-analysis software for immune sequencing data. Whole-study findings and limits: Five TRBV segments were more frequent in patients than controls; TRBV5-6, TRBV5-1 and TRBV20-1 belonged to this group.

These receptors' targets are unknown. Unique molecular identifiers were built into the TCR beta cDNA libraries. TCRdb itself ran the PCR reads through MiXCR, one entry per CDR3 protein. The sample lists about 430,000 distinct CDR3 sequences, 30% to 40% occurring once. Sequencing was performed on blood. Receptors originate from a girl aged 2-10 years with multiple sclerosis.

This clonotype was picked up a small number of times. The gene calls are TRBV28 and TRBJ2-7, with D possibly TRBD2 on 5 matching bases. CDR1 and CDR2 from the germline V gene are MDHEN and SYDVKM. V was clipped by 7 bases and J by 2 bases, with 12 bases between them. The CDR3 consists of 13 residues. The CDR3 DNA is TGTGCCAGCACCCCTGGGAGAACCTACGAGCAGTACTTC. It encodes CASTPGRTYEQYF.

A few counts support this clonotype. One end of the junction does not line up with germline, which may come from a read error. V and J are TRBV12-3 or TRBV12-4 and TRBJ2-5; the D gene could be TRBD1 or TRBD2 (5 bases each). CDR3 size: 15 residues. The CDR3 is CASSTGAGDQETQYF. The CDR3 DNA is TGTGCTAGCAGTACCGGGGCAGGAGACCAAGAGACCCAGTACTTC.

V gene TRBV27 combines with J gene TRBJ2-7; weak D call: TRBD2 (6 bases). Germline V lookup: CDR1 MNHEY, CDR2 SMNVEV (reference sequence). V was clipped by 0 bases and J by 0 bases, with 12 bases between them. The CDR3 is made up of 16 amino acids. CDR3 amino acids: CASSLSPTRSSYEQYF. The DNA for the CDR3 is TGTGCCAGCAGTTTATCCCCGACTAGGAGCTCCTACGAGCAGTACTTC.

This clonotype was counted a few times. The chain joins TRBV29-1 to TRBJ2-7; 12 positions match TRBD1. This CDR3 comprises 17 residues. CDR1 and CDR2 from the germline V gene are SQVTM and ANQGSEA. V trimming: 0 bases; J trimming: 10 bases; junction bases outside the gene matches: 16. CDR3 coding DNA: TGCAGCGTTGAAGAACGCCCAAACATCCGGGACAGGGGGCGTCAGTACTTC. Its protein product is CSVEERPNIRDRGRQYF.

This chain uses TRBV10-3 with TRBJ1-1; 8 nucleotides line up with TRBD1. The CDR3 length is 14 residues. Germline CDR1 ENHRY, CDR2 SYGVKD. After removal of 7 bases from V and 0 bases from J, the junction contained 4 bases not matched to a gene. The CDR3 region has the DNA TGTGCCATCAATGACAGGGGTTTGAACACTGAAGCTTTCTTT. This gives the protein CAINDRGLNTEAFF.

The chain couples TRBV7-9 to TRBJ2-5; no clear D. Germline-derived CDR1 and CDR2 are SEHNR and FQNEAQ (reference sequence). The CDR3 has 12 amino acids. The germline V and J ends were trimmed by 2 bases and 3 bases, with 4 bases remaining between them. In DNA, the CDR3 is TGTGCCAGCAGCTTATCGAAAGAGACCCAGTACTTC. This encodes CASSLSKETQYF. Looking up the rest from reference TRBV7-9 and TRBJ2-5 gives the full variable domain: DTGVSQNPRHKITKRGQNVTFRCDPISEHNRLYWYRQTLGQGPEFLTYFQNEAQLEKSRLLSDRFSAERPKGSFSTLEIQRTEQGDSAMYLCASSLSKETQYFGPGTRLLVL.

V usage is TRBV2 and J usage is TRBJ2-5, with TRBD2 identical over 14 bases. Trimming removed 7 bases from V and 2 bases from J; junction bases left unmatched: 6. The CDR3 consists of 16 residues. Germline CDR1 SNHLY, CDR2 FYNNEI. The CDR3 region is CASTRTSGGLQETQYF. The CDR3 region has the DNA TGTGCCAGCACGAGGACTAGCGGGGGGTTGCAAGAGACCCAGTACTTC.